This T cell receptor beta chain was identified during a study of Ad26.COV2.S vaccination and SARS-CoV-2 variants. At the level of the study: Recipients of Ad26.COV2.S got it intramuscularly, once or twice 56 days apart. Findings and caveats of the study: Vaccine and placebo recipients had similar non-spike TCR breadth.

Documented treatment: around 19 received Ad26.COV2.S at low or high dose, single or two shots; a few received placebo; per-sample allocation not given. Samples were taken on day 63 after the first vaccine or placebo injection. Profiling relied on immunoSEQ multiplex PCR, and the TCRdb table lists in-frame clones only, not all of them. The top ten hold around 13% of the sample, which has some 480,000 clones, roughly 87% seen once. Regarding this clone: Its antigen is currently unknown.

This CDR3 contains 13 residues. Trimming shortened V by 0 bases and J by 14 bases, and 12 bases separated the two germline ends. Germline V gives CDR1 SGHDT, CDR2 YYEEEE. The receptor was isolated from a person between 18 and 65 years old who received the Ad26.COV2.S COVID-19 vaccine or a placebo. The V gene is TRBV5-6, the J gene TRBJ1-6, with a tentative D call TRBD1 (5 bases). This sample comprised peripheral blood, obtained in a trial of Ad26.COV2.S vaccine versus placebo. The CDR3 spells CASSLGLGVALHF. The CDR3 DNA follows: TGTGCCAGCAGCTTGGGATTGGGGGTGGCCCTCCACTTT. The whole variable domain, filled in from reference TRBV5-6 and TRBJ1-6, reads DAGVTQSPTHLIKTRGQQVTLRCSPKSGHDTVSWYQQALGQGPQFIFQYYEEEERQRGNFPDRFSGHQFPNYSSELNVNALLLGDSALYLCASSLGLGVALHFGNGTRLTVT.